This T cell receptor delta chain was retrieved from a study of human gamma delta and Vdelta1 T cells. Study-wide results and caveats: Polyclonal Delta One T cells reportedly showed broad cytotoxic targeting of acute myeloid leukemia.

With respect to this clone: Antigen: not known.

TCRdb ran CATT on the PCR reads. The top ten hold 5.9% of the sample, which has some 6,500 delta-chain clones, about 40% seen once. V lost 1 base to trimming and J lost 0 bases; unmatched junction nucleotides: 16. The CDR3 is 21 residues long. Germline CDR1 reads TSWWSYY; CDR2 reads QGS. The TCR sequence derives from a human donor in good health. Sequenced input: Vdelta1 gamma-delta T cells from blood grown in culture (DOT cells). V is TRDV1 and J is TRDJ1; 11 positions agree with TRDD3. The CDR3: CALGERLYVLGDSLYTDKLIF. CDR3 sequence (DNA): TGTGCTCTTGGGGAACGCCTTTACGTACTGGGGGATAGCCTGTACACCGATAAACTCATCTTT.